This T cell receptor (beta chain) was recovered during a study of blood T cells in healthy people across ages. In germline, CDR1 is SGHDT, CDR2 YYEEEE. Trimming left V 3 bases short and J 5 bases short, with 9 bases between. The CDR3 loop spans 13 amino acids. A J-beta primer mix and a sample-barcoded 5' primer were used in a second PCR of about 7 to 12 cycles. TCRdb recomputed calls from the 5' RACE reads with MiXCR, one row per CDR3 protein. Of roughly 1,300,000 distinct CDR3 sequences listed, approximately 59% are singletons. Specimen: blood. The TCR sequence derives from a man aged 18 to 35 in good health. The chain recombines TRBV5-6 with TRBJ2-4, with TRBD2 as a possible D gene (5 bases). The CDR3 spells CASSSAGENIQYF. For the CDR3, the DNA is TGTGCCAGCAGCTCGGCGGGTGAAAACATTCAGTACTTC.